A single sample gave rise to the 21 T cell receptor beta chains below, sequenced in a study of CD8+ T cells in alopecia areata. Treatment meaning: oral pan-JAK inhibitor, 5-10 mg twice daily. Investigators isolated RNA and reverse transcribed it into cDNA to act as the sequencing template. Generated by immunoSEQ multiplex PCR, the TCRdb table keeps only in-frame clones and is missing some. The sample consists of over 250,000 clones, about 60% of them appearing once. The sequenced sample was CD4+ T cells sorted from blood, obtained around week 54, from a patient treated with tofacitinib. These receptors were collected from a human donor with alopecia areata.

This clone has more than one count but fewer than ten. This chain connects TRBV30 to TRBJ1-4; possibly TRBD1 for D (5 bases). Trimming shortened V by 0 bases and J by 7 bases, and 15 bases separated the two germline ends. The germline V gene has CDR1 GTSNPN and CDR2 SVGIG (reference sequence). The CDR3 length is 15 residues. The CDR3 reads CAWSVPGLSREKLFF. CDR3 DNA sequence: TGTGCCTGGAGTGTACCGGGACTTAGCCGTGAAAAACTGTTTTTT.

The chain has TRBV15 and TRBJ2-5, with D unclear. The CDR3 runs 13 residues. Trimming cost V 0 bases and J 7 bases, with 9 bases left between them. The V gene's germline CDR1 is LNHNV and CDR2 YYDKDF (reference sequence). CDR3 sequence: CATSRDNRGTQYF. CDR3 sequence (DNA): TGTGCCACCAGCAGAGATAACCGAGGGACCCAGTACTTC.

The genes are TRBV6-6 and TRBJ1-2, with D unclear. CDR3 length: 13 amino acids. V was clipped by 5 bases and J by 7 bases, with 14 bases between them. Looked up from germline, CDR1 is MNHNY and CDR2 is SVGAGI (reference sequence). CDR3 protein: CASSPRTSTGYTF. The CDR3 bases are TGTGCCAGCAGTCCCCGAACAAGTACTGGCTACACCTTC.

V and J are TRBV2 and TRBJ2-2; D unresolved. This CDR3 region has 13 residues. Trimming cost V 3 bases and J 5 bases, with 7 bases left between them. Germline assignment: CDR1 SNHLY and CDR2 FYNNEI. Here the CDR3 DNA reads TGTGCCAGCAGTGAGGTGGGGACCGGGGAGCTGTTTTTT. Its protein product is CASSEVGTGELFF.

This chain connects TRBV11-1 to TRBJ2-1; 10 bases are shared with TRBD1. This CDR3 comprises 17 residues. Germline lookup yields CDR1 SGHAT and CDR2 FQDESV (reference sequence). The J segment lost 2 bases and the V segment lost 3 bases, leaving 7 bases of the junction unmatched. CDR3 DNA: TGTGCCAGCAGCTTGCCCCCGGGACAGGGGCCCTACAATGAGCAGTTCTTC. The encoded protein is CASSLPPGQGPYNEQFF.

The genes are TRBV29-1 and TRBJ2-3; D could derive from TRBD1 or TRBD2 (5 bases each). Germline CDR1 is SQVTM and CDR2 is ANQGSEA. The germline V and J ends were trimmed by 3 bases and 1 base, with 14 bases remaining between them. CDR3 size: 15 residues. The CDR3 bases are TGCAGCGTTGATGGGCCAGTGGGGGGCACAGATACGCAGTATTTT. Amino acids: CSVDGPVGGTDTQYF.

The chain joins TRBV5-1 to TRBJ2-6; perhaps D is TRBD1 or TRBD2 (6 bases each). CDR3 length: 19 amino acids. V lost 3 bases and J lost 4, with 23 bases in between. Germline V CDR1 and CDR2: SGHRS, YFSETQ. The CDR3 is CASSSPKYSGARGANVLTF. The CDR3 DNA is TGCGCCAGCAGCTCCCCCAAGTACTCGGGGGCGAGGGGGGCCAACGTCCTGACTTTC.

This chain uses TRBV9 with TRBJ2-2; D not certain. V lost 4 bases, J lost 6 bases, and 7 bases lay in between. CDR1 and CDR2 (germline): SGDLS, YYNGEE. The CDR3 has 12 amino acids. The chain's CDR3 is CASSPPSGELFF. DNA for the CDR3: TGTGCCAGCAGCCCTCCCTCCGGGGAGCTGTTTTTT. Combining the CDR3 with reference TRBV9 and TRBJ2-2 gives the whole variable domain DSGVTQTPKHLITATGQRVTLRCSPRSGDLSVYWYQQSLDQGLQFLIQYYNGEERAKGNILERFSAQQFPDLHSELNLSSLELGDSALYFCASSPPSGELFFGEGSRLTVL.

The chain recombines TRBV4-3 with TRBJ1-6, with D hard to call. The V gene's germline CDR1 is LGHNA and CDR2 YSLEER. Trimming cost V 0 bases and J 6 bases, with 9 bases left between them. This CDR3 comprises 15 residues. The DNA of the CDR3 is TGCGCCAGCAGCCAAGACCCGTGGTCTAATTCACCCCTCCACTTT. Encoded protein: CASSQDPWSNSPLHF.

V is TRBV7-6 and J is TRBJ2-5; no reliable D call. Deletions cut 5 bases from V and 1 base from J, with 5 bases between. The CDR3 extends over 12 amino acids. Looked up from germline, CDR1 is SGHVS and CDR2 is FNYEAQ. The CDR3 loop reads CASSAFQETQYF. The CDR3 DNA reads TGTGCCAGCAGCGCGTTCCAAGAGACCCAGTACTTC.

The sample holds a few counts of this clone. The chain couples TRBV10-3 to TRBJ2-1; a weak D match, TRBD1 (6 bases). This CDR3 has 13 amino acids. Germline V gene data show CDR1 as ENHRY and CDR2 as SYGVKD. The V and J ends lost 2 bases and 7 bases respectively, with 9 bases between them. The CDR3 region is CAISEGTQNEQFF. CDR3 DNA sequence: TGTGCCATCAGTGAGGGGACACAAAATGAGCAGTTCTTC.

This rearrangement joins TRBV4-2 to TRBJ2-3, with D tentatively TRBD2 (7 bases). CDR1 and CDR2 (germline): LGHNA, YNFKEQ. This CDR3 is 16 amino acids long. V gave up 0 bases and J gave up 4 bases, with 14 bases separating them. The CDR3 DNA sequence: TGTGCCAGCAGCCAAGATGGGGGGGCAAGCTCAGATACGCAGTATTTT. This sequence encodes CASSQDGGASSDTQYF.

CDR3 DNA sequence: TGTGCCAGCAGCCCCCGGGTTACCTCCTACGAGCAGTACTTC. Translating gives CASSPRVTSYEQYF. The chain joins TRBV7-9 to TRBJ2-7; D uncertain. CDR3 size: 14 residues. Looked up from germline, CDR1 is SEHNR and CDR2 is FQNEAQ (reference sequence). Between the trimmed V and J ends, which lost 5 bases and 0 bases, there was a span of 11 bases. Drawing the rest from reference TRBV7-9 and TRBJ2-7, the complete variable domain is DTGVSQNPRHKITKRGQNVTFRCDPISEHNRLYWYRQTLGQGPEFLTYFQNEAQLEKSRLLSDRFSAERPKGSFSTLEIQRTEQGDSAMYLCASSPRVTSYEQYFGPGTRLTVT.

The chain has TRBV2 and TRBJ1-2, with D tentatively TRBD1 (6 bases). CDR3 length equals 15 residues. The V end lost 6 bases, the J end lost 6 bases, and 20 bases lay between the germline ends. Germline V gene sequence: CDR1 SNHLY, CDR2 FYNNEI. CDR3 in amino acids: CASSPQGRGGDGYTF. CDR3 DNA sequence: TGTGCCAGCAGCCCACAGGGACGGGGCGGAGATGGCTACACCTTC.

The rearrangement links TRBV2 to TRBJ2-3; D remains unclear. CDR1 is SNHLY and CDR2 is FYNNEI in the germline V gene. V dropped 2 bases and J dropped 0 bases, with 9 bases sitting between them. The CDR3 has 15 amino acids. CDR3 loop: CASSETDTSTDTQYF. The CDR3, as DNA: TGTGCCAGCAGTGAAACGGATACTAGCACAGATACGCAGTATTTT.

The chain has TRBV9 and TRBJ1-2, with D uncertain. Germline V gene data show CDR1 as SGDLS and CDR2 as YYNGEE. The V end was cut by 0 bases, the J end by 4 bases, with 7 bases between. CDR3 length equals 13 residues. Here the CDR3 DNA reads TGTGCCAGCAGCGTAGAGGGAACCTATGGCTACACCTTC. This codes for CASSVEGTYGYTF.

This clone showed up just a few times. CDR3 protein: CASSLIDRGEKLFF. The CDR3 DNA is TGTGCCAGCAGCTTAATAGACAGGGGTGAAAAACTGTTTTTT. The rearrangement links TRBV5-4 to TRBJ1-4, with 8 bases matching TRBD1. V lost 2 bases, J lost 7 bases, and 4 bases stayed unmatched. The CDR3 spans 14 residues. The V gene's germline CDR1 is SGHNT and CDR2 YYREEE (reference sequence).

V is TRBV7-2 and J is TRBJ2-2, with D unresolved. Deletions cut 7 bases from V and 5 bases from J, with 17 bases between. The CDR3 length is 15 residues. Germline loops: CDR1 SGHTA, CDR2 FQGNSA. CDR3 loop: CASTRLGSGTGELFF. In nucleotides, the CDR3 is TGTGCCAGCACCCGCCTCGGCTCTGGGACCGGGGAGCTGTTTTTT.

The J gene is TRBJ2-5, the V gene TRBV9; D ambiguous. The ends were cut back, 4 bases at V and 5 bases at J, with 12 bases in the middle. This CDR3 has 13 amino acids. The germline V gene encodes CDR1 SGDLS and CDR2 YYNGEE. The CDR3 region has the DNA TGTGCCAGCAGCCCTCAGACCTGGGAGACCCAGTACTTC. This gives the protein CASSPQTWETQYF.

This clone was observed a few times. V usage is TRBV30 and J usage is TRBJ2-5; D perhaps matches TRBD2 (6 bases). From germline, CDR1 is GTSNPN and CDR2 SVGIG (reference sequence). The CDR3 is 14 amino acids. Trimming shortened V by 0 bases and J by 5 bases, and 13 bases separated the two germline ends. The CDR3 nucleotides are TGTGCCTGGAGTGTAGGAGGGAAACTCGAGACCCAGTACTTC. Protein product: CAWSVGGKLETQYF.

This chain connects TRBV5-1 to TRBJ1-1; the D gene is possibly TRBD1 (6 bases). Germline loops: CDR1 SGHRS, CDR2 YFSETQ. The CDR3 has 14 residues. Trimming removed 3 bases at V and 4 bases at J, with 13 bases between. The chain's CDR3 is CASSSQGSSTEAFF. The CDR3 DNA sequence: TGCGCCAGCAGCTCCCAGGGGTCGAGCACTGAAGCTTTCTTT.